This T cell receptor beta chain is from a study of T cell responses to AZD1222 COVID-19 vaccine. This clone was picked up one time. Its antigen is still unknown. Using immunoSEQ multiplex PCR, the repertoire was profiled, and TCRdb retains in-frame clones only, with some absent. In the table there are some 150,000 clones, more than 75% of which are singletons. Trimming at V came to 6 bases and at J to 2 bases, leaving 4 bases not matched to a gene. The germline V gene has CDR1 MNHEY and CDR2 SMNVEV (reference sequence). The CDR3 extends over 16 amino acids. Study-wide results and caveats: There were vaccine-associated CD4 TCRs across spike, dominant at 160-218 and 743-854.

The sequence came from an adult who received the AZD1222 COVID-19 vaccine. This chain joins TRBV27 and TRBJ2-3; 14 bases align to TRBD2. The material sequenced was peripheral blood, taken 28 days after the second AZD1222 dose. CDR3 sequence: CASRGTSGGHTDTQYF. CDR3 in DNA: TGTGCCAGCAGGGGGACTAGCGGGGGTCACACAGATACGCAGTATTTT.